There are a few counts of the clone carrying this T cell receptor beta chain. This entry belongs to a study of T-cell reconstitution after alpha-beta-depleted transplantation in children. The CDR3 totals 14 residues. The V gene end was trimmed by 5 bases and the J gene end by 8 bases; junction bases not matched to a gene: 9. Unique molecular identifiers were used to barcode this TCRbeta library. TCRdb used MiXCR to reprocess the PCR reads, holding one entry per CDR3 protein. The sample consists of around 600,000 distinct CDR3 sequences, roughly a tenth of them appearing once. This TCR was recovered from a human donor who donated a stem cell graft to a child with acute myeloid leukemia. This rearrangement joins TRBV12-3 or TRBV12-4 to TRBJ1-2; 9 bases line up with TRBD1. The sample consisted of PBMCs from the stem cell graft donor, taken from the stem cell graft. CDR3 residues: CASSLRTGASGYTF. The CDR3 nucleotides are TGTGCCAGCAGTCTCCGGACAGGGGCCTCCGGCTACACCTTC.